The 20 T cell receptor beta chains reported below all come from one sample, sequenced in a study of blood T cell repertoires in COVID-19. TCRdb keeps only in-frame clones here, not all; method: immunoSEQ multiplex PCR. Among fewer than 250,000 clones listed, 84% were seen once. The sequencing input was peripheral blood. The receptors derive from a woman aged 45-65 years with active or convalescent COVID-19.

The rearrangement uses TRBV6-4 and TRBJ2-1; D is uncertain. V was trimmed by 2 bases and J by 8 bases, leaving 7 bases between them. The germline V gene encodes CDR1 MRHNA and CDR2 SNTAGT. The CDR3 runs 12 residues. The chain's CDR3 is CASSDLAHEQFF. CDR3 sequence (DNA): TGTGCCAGCAGTGACCTGGCCCATGAGCAGTTCTTC.

J is TRBJ2-3 and V is TRBV4-2, with 8 nucleotides matching TRBD2. Trimming cost V 1 base and J 6 bases; bases outside gene matches: 6. CDR1 is LGHNA and CDR2 is YNFKEQ in the germline V gene. This CDR3 is built from 15 residues. The CDR3 reads CASSQALASGDTQYF. CDR3 bases: TGTGCCAGCAGCCAAGCTCTGGCTAGCGGGGATACGCAGTATTTT.

The chain is built from TRBV5-1 and TRBJ2-4; 7 nucleotides align to TRBD1. Losses at the gene ends were 0 bases for V and 3 bases for J; bases not matched to a gene: 12. The CDR3 runs 18 residues. Per germline, CDR1 SGHRS and CDR2 YFSETQ. In nucleotides, the CDR3 is TGCGCCAGCAGCTTGGCTGTAAATGACAGGGTTGTCAAAAACATTCAGTACTTC. It translates to CASSLAVNDRVVKNIQYF.

The chain uses TRBV5-1 and TRBJ2-3, with 8 bases matching TRBD2. Germline assignment: CDR1 SGHRS and CDR2 YFSETQ. With 7 bases clipped from V and 4 bases from J, the junction kept 5 bases outside the gene matches. The CDR3 totals 13 residues. CDR3 sequence (DNA): TGCGCCAGCCAGTACGGGGGGGCAGATACGCAGTATTTT. The encoded protein is CASQYGGADTQYF.

The chain is built from TRBV5-1 and TRBJ2-5; possibly TRBD2 for D (5 bases). V was trimmed by 0 bases and J by 1 base, leaving 10 bases between them. Germline CDR1 and CDR2: SGHRS and YFSETQ. The CDR3 runs 15 residues. DNA of the CDR3: TGCGCCAGCAGCTTGGGAGGAGGCCCCCAAGAGACCCAGTACTTC. It translates to CASSLGGGPQETQYF.

The genes are TRBV2 and TRBJ1-6; D is perhaps TRBD1 (6 bases). Trimming shortened V by 6 bases and J by 11 bases, and 11 bases separated the two germline ends. This CDR3 contains 12 residues. In germline, CDR1 is SNHLY, CDR2 FYNNEI. DNA for the CDR3: TGTGCCAGCAGCCACAGGGCGCCACCCCTCCACTTT. Translation: CASSHRAPPLHF.

The chain carries TRBV6-5 and TRBJ1-1; D is unclear. Per the germline V gene, CDR1 is MNHEY and CDR2 is SVGAGI. V lost 4 bases, J lost 4 bases, and 10 bases lay in between. This CDR3 has 13 amino acids. The CDR3 nucleotides read TGTGCCAGCAGTTTTACTCGGGGCACTGAAGCTTTCTTT. Translation: CASSFTRGTEAFF.

The chain joins TRBV19 to TRBJ1-5, with unresolved D. The V end lost 5 bases, the J end lost 3 bases, and 11 bases lay between the germline ends. The CDR3 is made up of 14 amino acids. The germline CDR1 and CDR2 sequences are LNHDA and SQIVND (reference sequence). The CDR3 loop is CASSGPRDNQPQHF. Written as DNA, the CDR3 is TGTGCCAGTAGTGGGCCCCGTGACAATCAGCCCCAGCATTTT.

V and J are TRBV28 and TRBJ2-5, with D possibly being TRBD2 (5 bases). Germline assignment: CDR1 MDHEN and CDR2 SYDVKM. There are 14 residues in the CDR3. V was cut by 3 bases and J by 5 bases, with 13 bases left in between. DNA of the CDR3: TGTGCCAGCAGTTTGGGAGTCCTCATGGAGACCCAGTACTTC. It is translated as CASSLGVLMETQYF.

This chain uses TRBV2 with TRBJ1-5; 8 bases align to TRBD1. Germline trimming cut 1 base from V and 16 bases from J; bases unmatched to any gene: 3. This CDR3 spans 11 amino acids. The germline V gene encodes CDR1 SNHLY and CDR2 FYNNEI. CDR3 bases: TGTGCCAGCAGTGAAGAGGGACAGGCCCATTTT. This gives the protein CASSEEGQAHF. Full variable domain (outside the CDR3, taken from reference TRBV2 and TRBJ1-5): EPEVTQTPSHQVTQMGQEVILRCVPISNHLYFYWYRQILGQKVEFLVSFYNNEISEKSEIFDDQFSVERPDGSNFTLKIRSTKLEDSAMYFCASSEEGQAHFGDGTRLSIL.

The gene calls are TRBV19 and TRBJ2-2, with D perhaps matching TRBD2 (6 bases). Germline-derived CDR1 and CDR2 are LNHDA and SQIVND (reference sequence). CDR3 length: 16 residues. Trimming removed 3 bases from V and 4 bases from J, with 15 bases in between. Here the CDR3 reads CASSIGSGVTTGELFF. The DNA for the CDR3 is TGTGCCAGTAGTATCGGCTCGGGGGTAACCACCGGGGAGCTGTTTTTT.

The genes are TRBV27 and TRBJ2-3; 7 bases are a match to TRBD2. V lost 6 bases to trimming and J lost 2 bases; unmatched junction nucleotides: 11. The CDR3 is 16 amino acids. From germline, CDR1 is MNHEY and CDR2 SMNVEV (reference sequence). CDR3 nucleotide sequence: TGTGCCAGCAGAGCCTGGGACTATCAGGACACAGATACGCAGTATTTT. It encodes CASRAWDYQDTDTQYF.

This clone was detected once. V is TRBV16 and J is TRBJ1-2, with D perhaps TRBD1 (5 bases). The CDR3 consists of 15 residues. V dropped 0 bases and J dropped 1 base, with 9 bases sitting between them. Germline loops: CDR1 KGHSY, CDR2 FQNENV. CDR3 residues: CASSQSGGGNYGYTF. CDR3 sequence (DNA): TGTGCCAGCAGCCAATCCGGCGGGGGTAACTATGGCTACACCTTC. Full variable domain (rest looked up from reference TRBV16 and TRBJ1-2): GEEVAQTPKHLVRGEGQKAKLYCAPIKGHSYVFWYQQVLKNEFKFLISFQNENVFDETGMPKERFSAKCLPNSPCSLEIQATKLEDSAVYFCASSQSGGGNYGYTFGSGTRLTVV.

The chain couples TRBV5-6 to TRBJ2-1; TRBD2 aligns across 7 bases. Germline CDR1 and CDR2: SGHDT and YYEEEE. The CDR3 sequence is 19 residues long. V lost 3 bases, J lost 0 bases, and 15 bases stayed unmatched. The CDR3 region has the DNA TGTGCCAGCAGCTCGCTGACTAGCCAATCCGGGAGCTCCTACAATGAGCAGTTCTTC. Its protein product is CASSSLTSQSGSSYNEQFF.

The chain combines TRBV19 with TRBJ1-5; tentatively, D is TRBD1 (5 bases). This CDR3 region has 14 residues. Deletions cut 3 bases from V and 0 bases from J, with 6 bases between. Germline values: CDR1 LNHDA, CDR2 SQIVND (reference sequence). This chain's CDR3 is CASSIRVSNQPQHF. The CDR3 nucleotides read TGTGCCAGTAGTATCAGGGTTAGCAATCAGCCCCAGCATTTT.

The chain combines TRBV21-1 with TRBJ2-6; the table's D call of TRBD1 was not tested on the DNA. TRBV21-1 is given as a pseudogene. The CDR3 loop spans 17 amino acids. In DNA, the CDR3 is TGTGCCAGCAGCAAAGTAGTAGACAGGACCGGGGCCAACGTCCTGACTTTC. The encoded protein is CASSKVVDRTGANVLTF.

V is TRBV28 and J is TRBJ1-2; 8 nucleotides line up with TRBD1. The germline V gene encodes CDR1 MDHEN and CDR2 SYDVKM. The trim removed 3 bases at V and 3 bases at J, leaving 6 bases unmatched. CDR3 length: 15 residues. The CDR3 DNA is TGTGCCAGCAGTTTCGGACAGGGCCCCTACTATGGCTACACCTTC. As protein: CASSFGQGPYYGYTF.

The rearrangement joins TRBV6-5 to TRBJ2-2; TRBD2 matches at 14 bases. The CDR3 spans 15 residues. V lost 6 bases and J lost 7; bases outside the gene matches: 4. Looked up from germline, CDR1 is MNHEY and CDR2 is SVGAGI. This chain's CDR3 is CASSWTSGGYGELFF. CDR3 DNA sequence: TGTGCCAGCAGCTGGACTAGCGGGGGGTACGGGGAGCTGTTTTTT.

The chain employs TRBV6-5 and TRBJ2-7, with 9 bases lining up with TRBD1. V shed 7 bases, J shed 6 bases, and the junction held 10 bases outside the gene matches. The V gene's germline CDR1 is MNHEY and CDR2 SVGAGI. The CDR3 contains 14 residues. CDR3 nucleotide sequence: TGTGCCAGCACCCGGGACAGGGAGAGGGGCGAGCAGTACTTC. Residues: CASTRDRERGEQYF.

This chain uses TRBV5-4 with TRBJ1-2; 7 nucleotides line up with TRBD1. V trimming: 3 bases; J trimming: 1 base; junction bases outside the gene matches: 12. In germline, CDR1 is SGHNT, CDR2 YYREEE (reference sequence). This CDR3 comprises 17 residues. The CDR3 DNA is TGTGCCAGCAGCTGGAGGGCCGGGACAGACCTTAACTATGGCTACACCTTC. Protein product: CASSWRAGTDLNYGYTF.